This T cell receptor (beta chain) was observed in a study of blood T cells in healthy people across ages. Broader study findings: The long-lived group displayed more naive CD4+ cells, plus higher diversity, than the aged donors did. A roughly linear fall in TCR beta diversity per million T cells was seen with increasing age.

Comments on this clonotype: The target antigen is unknown.

A second about 7 to 11 cycle PCR used barcoded and J-beta primers. Each cDNA was tagged by a template-switch adaptor containing 12 random nucleotides. A single record per CDR3 protein comes from TCRdb applying MiXCR to the 5' RACE reads. The table lists around 2 million distinct CDR3 sequences, about two fifths of them singletons. Germline lookup yields CDR1 DFQATT and CDR2 SNEGSKA (reference sequence). The CDR3 spans 14 residues. V was pared by 2 bases and J by 3 bases, with 14 bases between. For every donor, a draw yielded around 10 milliliters of peripheral blood. Specimen: blood. This receptor was taken from a human donor in good health. V is TRBV20-1 and J is TRBJ2-7; D is ambiguous. CDR3 nucleotide sequence: TGCAGTGCTAGATACCGTTGGTCTCTCTACGAGCAGTACTTC. This sequence encodes CSARYRWSLYEQYF.